The present entry profiles one TCR beta chain with its context. Its antigen is as yet unknown. Thymus pieces cut out during corrective heart surgery were the tissue that was used. All donors were healthy Finnish infants who were undergoing corrective surgery to treat congenital heart defects. This CDR3 has 16 amino acids. V lost 5 bases, J lost 6 bases, and 12 bases stayed unmatched. Germline CDR1 reads MDHEN; CDR2 reads SYDVKM. This record belongs to a study of human thymus T cells. Study-level points and caveats: Unrelated individuals reportedly shared highly overlapping thymic TCR repertoires. Repertoires sampled from thymus and blood appeared biased in V and J gene usage.

Libraries were prepared by immunoSEQ multiplex PCR; TCRdb keeps only in-frame clonotypes and omits some of them. This sample has about 130,000 clones; around 94% occur once, and the top ten carry less than 0.03%. The chain combines TRBV28 with TRBJ1-4; 7 nucleotides align to TRBD1. The receptor's source is a boy under two years old with a congenital heart defect but otherwise immunologically healthy. Sequencing was performed on thymus tissue. The CDR3 sequence is CASSITPQGPDEKLFF. DNA of the CDR3: TGTGCCAGCAGTATAACCCCACAGGGGCCAGATGAAAAACTGTTTTTT.